A single sample gave rise to the 8 T cell receptor beta chains below, sequenced in a study of T cells after yellow fever vaccination. TCRdb recomputed calls from the 5' RACE reads with MiXCR, one row per CDR3 protein. Of almost 600,000 distinct CDR3 sequences listed, approximately 12% are singletons. The source material was PBMCs, sampled on the day of the yellow fever booster vaccination. All receptors come from a man aged 30 to 39 who received the YFV17D yellow fever vaccine.

Only a few counts were recorded for this clonotype. The rearrangement joins TRBV27 to TRBJ2-5; TRBD1 aligns across 7 bases. Germline CDR1 is MNHEY and CDR2 is SMNVEV (reference sequence). CDR3 length: 15 amino acids. V trimming: 5 bases; J trimming: 4 bases; junction bases outside the gene matches: 10. CDR3 DNA sequence: TGTGCCAGCAGTGTACAGGGGCGTAGCAGAGAGACCCAGTACTTC. Its protein is CASSVQGRSRETQYF.

This clonotype was counted only a few times. V is TRBV29-1 and J is TRBJ2-5; D ambiguous. The CDR3 spans 11 residues. The germline gives CDR1 SQVTM, CDR2 ANQGSEA. Trimming cost V 6 bases and J 3 bases, with 8 bases left between them. Here the CDR3 reads CSVRDKETQYF. The DNA of the CDR3 is TGCAGCGTGAGAGACAAAGAGACCCAGTACTTC.

This clonotype was recorded a few times. This chain connects TRBV29-1 to TRBJ2-2, with TRBD1 matching 9 bases. The V gene's germline CDR1 is SQVTM and CDR2 ANQGSEA. After removal of 6 bases from V and 3 bases from J, the junction contained 5 bases not matched to a gene. The CDR3 extends over 14 amino acids. CDR3 in DNA: TGCAGCGTCCCGGGACAGGGACACACCGGGGAGCTGTTTTTT. As protein: CSVPGQGHTGELFF.

The rearrangement joins TRBV11-3 to TRBJ2-1, with a possible D match to TRBD2 (6 bases). Germline V gene lookup returns CDR1 SGHNT and CDR2 YENEEA. This CDR3 has 14 amino acids. Trimming pared 5 bases from V and 7 bases from J, leaving 15 bases between. This chain's CDR3 is CASSTLGRVNEQFF. CDR3 sequence (DNA): TGTGCCAGCAGCACACTCGGGAGAGTTAATGAGCAGTTCTTC.

This clonotype was seen a few times. This chain links TRBV15 with TRBJ2-7; 8 bases fit TRBD1. J gave up 6 bases and V 0 bases, and 13 bases lay outside the gene matches. The CDR3 is 17 amino acids. Germline values: CDR1 LNHNV, CDR2 YYDKDF (reference sequence). This chain's CDR3 is CATSRDSMRTGRGEQYF. The CDR3 bases are TGTGCCACCAGCAGAGATAGTATGAGGACAGGGCGAGGCGAGCAGTACTTC.

This clonotype was detected ten times or more. This chain joins TRBV12-3 or TRBV12-4 and TRBJ2-7; D gene ambiguous. Trimming removed 3 bases at V and 7 bases at J, with 7 bases between. This CDR3 spans 11 amino acids. The CDR3 region is CASSFPGEQYF. The CDR3 nucleotides read TGTGCCAGCAGTTTCCCTGGGGAGCAGTACTTC.

The rearrangement links TRBV6-5 to TRBJ2-3, with 9 bases that match TRBD2. Losses at the gene ends were 2 bases for V and 0 bases for J; bases not matched to a gene: 3. CDR3 size: 16 residues. Germline V gene lookup returns CDR1 MNHEY and CDR2 SVGAGI. This CDR3 is CASSYAGTSSTDTQYF. In DNA form, the CDR3 reads TGTGCCAGCAGTTACGCCGGGACTAGCAGCACAGATACGCAGTATTTT.

The V call is TRBV5-6, the J call TRBJ2-1, with D perhaps being TRBD1 or TRBD2 (5 bases each). CDR3 length: 15 amino acids. The V gene's germline CDR1 is SGHDT and CDR2 YYEEEE. V lost 7 bases and J lost 10, with 24 bases in between. CDR3 in DNA: TGTGCCAGCCCCCCTCATCCGGGACCCCAGGAGGAGCAGTTCTTC. The encoded protein is CASPPHPGPQEEQFF.